The rows below give T cell receptor beta chains drawn from one sample of a study of cytomegalovirus exposure and HLA in healthy donors. Using immunoSEQ multiplex PCR, the repertoire was profiled, and TCRdb retains in-frame clones only, with some absent. Of about 200,000 clones listed, 86% are singletons. Sequences were obtained from PBMCs. The receptor source for this set is a woman aged 25 to 39 in good health and CMV-seronegative. The CDR3 runs from the conserved cysteine through the conserved F or W. D genes are given only for firm matches.

TRBD1	TRBV10-2	TRBJ1-2	CASSESGQGVNYGYTF
TRBD1	TRBV28	TRBJ1-5	CASTGPGQGSNQPQHF
TRBD2	TRBV11-3	TRBJ2-3	CASSFGLAGTDTQYF
TRBD2	TRBV7-4	TRBJ2-4	CASSSHAAGSRYF
-	TRBV4-1	TRBJ2-7	CASSQDFSLLYEQYF
TRBD1	TRBV5-6	TRBJ2-2	CASSLEVTGGYTGELFF
-	TRBV13	TRBJ2-3	CASSSRRGSGDTQYF
TRBD2	TRBV5-4	TRBJ2-1	CASSPRAGGFYNEQFF
-	TRBV28	TRBJ2-7	CASIKPGISSYEQYF
-	TRBV28	TRBJ2-7	CASSLRGRRAYEQYF
TRBD1	TRBV6-5	TRBJ1-4	CATHSGGFDEKLFF
-	TRBV4-1	TRBJ2-5	CASKDRQETQYF
-	TRBV5-1	TRBJ2-5	CASSFGETQYF
TRBD2	TRBV19	TRBJ2-2	CASSRTSRSTGELFF
-	TRBV7-2	TRBJ2-1	CASSRSGTPGTAEQFF
TRBD1	TRBV4-1	TRBJ1-1	CASSQEGTGSWTNTEAFF
-	TRBV28	TRBJ2-5	CATKGGGPYQETQYF
TRBD1	TRBV7-6	TRBJ1-4	CASSNPGQGGEKLFF
TRBD1	TRBV27	TRBJ2-3	CASSSTGGEGDTQYF
TRBD1	TRBV28	TRBJ1-1	CASSAGGAGTEAFF
-	TRBV5-1	TRBJ2-7	CASSDDRSYEQYF
-	TRBV2	TRBJ2-2	CASSPPGSGNTGELFF
-	TRBV5-6	TRBJ1-2	CASSFKYRVSYGYTF
TRBD2	TRBV7-8	TRBJ2-1	CASSLGVLAGGYNEQFF
TRBD1	TRBV10-3	TRBJ1-1	CAISEQDRVPDTEAFF
-	TRBV28	TRBJ2-4	CASSSQRHKNIQYF
TRBD1	TRBV7-3	TRBJ1-1	CASSSGQEATEAFF
TRBD2	TRBV29-1	TRBJ2-5	CSVGFSGGMGETQYF
TRBD2	TRBV5-1	TRBJ2-3	CASSLAASGVSTDTQYF
TRBD1	TRBV9	TRBJ2-3	CASSVVDRVRYF
TRBD2	TRBV19	TRBJ2-1	CASSLRRTSGGAVEQFF